This TCR beta chain derives from a study of neurological immune-mediated disorders (dated by TCRdb to between 2017 and 2020). Describing the broader study: Of the 35 or so multiple sclerosis patients, about 31 had relapsing-remitting MS and 3 had secondary progressive MS. Peripheral blood TCR-beta repertoires from patients with HTLV-I-associated myelopathy (HAM/TSP), patients with multiple sclerosis, and healthy controls were compared in the study using UMI-based sequencing. The 100 to 110 TCR-beta libraries covered PBMC samples along with longitudinal samples, technical triplicates, and paired sorted CD4+ and CD8+ T-cell subsets. Longitudinal HAM/TSP donors and healthy donors each had 3 time-points at intervals of roughly 3-40 months. Of the approximately 65 subjects in the cohort, some 15 were HAM/TSP patients, some 34 were multiple sclerosis patients, and 20 were healthy controls. The full study reports these points: The highest TCR clonal expansion was observed in HAM/TSP patients, whereas the lowest was observed in MS patients, even when compared with healthy controls. In phylogenetic analysis, the repertoires of 18 of 34 MS patients grouped into a cluster of related CDR3 sequences, which suggests a possible signature at the repertoire level. No clinical or MRI features were associated with the MS cluster, and the authors said that larger cohorts are needed. Across subjects, expanded clones never shared an identical CDR3 amino acid sequence, which suggests that the TCR-beta repertoires in every group were private.

cDNA was synthesized by template-switch 5'RACE using a primer with a 10-nucleotide random unique molecular identifier that tagged each TCR transcript. Every sequencing run covered 15-18 subjects and yielded more than 160 million TCR-beta sequences. Total RNA was extracted with the RNeasy kit. The KAPA Real-time Library Amplification kit was used to amplify TCR-beta VDJ regions with primers targeting the TCR constant region and the 5'RACE anchor. A first PCR added sample indexes and Illumina adaptors, after which a second PCR increased the library yield. After Ampure bead purification, the roughly 650 bp TCR product was size-selected on a 2% E-gel SizeSelection system. Library quality was checked on a Bioanalyzer, concentration was measured with Qubit, and libraries were quantified with the Kapa Library Quantification kit before pooling. An Illumina HiSeq 2500 was used to sequence the libraries paired-end at 2 x 150 bp. To increase sequence diversity, about 25-31% phiX was spiked into each library pool. On the study's bioinformatics: Quality-filtered reads were processed with the UMI-based MiGEC pipeline, which removed over 75% of raw TCR sequences during error correction. IMGT germline references were used for aligning VDJ genes, and each clonotype was defined as a unique CDR3 amino acid sequence together with its V-J genes. Clonal expansion, Shannon diversity, and CDR3 relatedness (CalcPairwiseDistances, ClusterSamples) were evaluated with VDJtools, and phylogenetic trees were built with CLCbio workbench. A clone was classed as expanded if it had 8 or more unique UMIs, a cutoff based on coefficient-of-variation modelling across technical triplicates. TCRdb cleaned the public reads at Q25 with fastp, built clones with MiXCR and kept in-frame beta chains. Rows with a matching CDR3 protein are joined into one entry that keeps the most common DNA and genes. The authors' filters were not applied to this entry. The sample data list more than 75,000 distinct CDR3 sequences, and 4.3% of these were observed just once. The ten largest make up around 6% of the sample.

This clonotype was seen ten or more times. Its binding antigen is unknown. No base quality information exists; no much larger clone differs at one position. What this sample's time point label stands for: longitudinal time-point 3. For the unsorted PBMC libraries, 2 million PBMCs were stored in RNAlater at -80 degrees C until RNA extraction and were used to generate the libraries. Multiple sclerosis patients were enrolled in a US clinical protocol evaluating disease progression by magnetic resonance imaging. Peripheral blood was subjected to Ficoll-Hypaque density gradient centrifugation to isolate PBMCs, which were then cryopreserved in liquid nitrogen. Sequences MNHEY (CDR1) and SVGAGI (CDR2) are obtained from the germline V gene. V is cut back by 6 bases and J by 7 bases, with 14 bases in the junction unmatched. The CDR3 spans 17 residues, from the cysteine through the phenylalanine. Only the CDR3 part of the read is kept: 51 bases, read in frame from the first base.

The chain is assembled from TRBV6-5 and TRBJ2-1; 11 middle bases align to TRBD2. The receptor was isolated from a woman in her sixties or seventies with multiple sclerosis. Sequences were obtained from PBMCs. The DNA reads as follows: TGTGCCAGCAGCCTCACTAGCGGGGGCTTCCGGAGGAATGAGCAGTTCTTC. The translation is CASSLTSGGFRRNEQFF.